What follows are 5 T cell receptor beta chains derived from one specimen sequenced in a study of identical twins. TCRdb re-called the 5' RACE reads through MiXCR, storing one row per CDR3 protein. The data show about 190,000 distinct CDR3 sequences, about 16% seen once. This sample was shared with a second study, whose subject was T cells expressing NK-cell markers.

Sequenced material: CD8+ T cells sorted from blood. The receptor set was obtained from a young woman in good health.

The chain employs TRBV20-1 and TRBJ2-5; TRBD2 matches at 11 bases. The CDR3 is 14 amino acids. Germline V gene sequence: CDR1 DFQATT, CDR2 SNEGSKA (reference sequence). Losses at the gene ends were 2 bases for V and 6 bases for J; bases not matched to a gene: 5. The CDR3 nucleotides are TGCAGTGCTAGAACTGCTAGCGGGGGGCAGACCCAGTACTTC. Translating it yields CSARTASGGQTQYF.

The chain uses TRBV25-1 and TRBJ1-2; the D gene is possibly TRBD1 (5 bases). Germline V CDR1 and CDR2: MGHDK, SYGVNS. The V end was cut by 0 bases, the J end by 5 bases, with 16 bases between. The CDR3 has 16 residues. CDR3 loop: CASSEYGEGMGYGYTF. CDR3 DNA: TGTGCCAGCAGTGAATACGGAGAGGGGATGGGGTATGGCTACACCTTC.

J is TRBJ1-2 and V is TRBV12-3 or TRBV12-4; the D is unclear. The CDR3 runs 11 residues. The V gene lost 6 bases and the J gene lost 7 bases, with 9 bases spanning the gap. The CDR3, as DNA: TGTGCCAGCAGCGCTCTTGGTGGCTACACCTTC. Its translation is CASSALGGYTF.

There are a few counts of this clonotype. CDR3 sequence: CASSQDNEQYF. CDR3 nucleotide sequence: TGCGCCAGCAGCCAAGATAATGAGCAGTACTTC. The V gene is TRBV4-1, the J gene TRBJ2-7; no clear D. The CDR3 sequence is 11 residues long. The V end was cut by 0 bases, the J end by 7 bases, with 4 bases between. In germline, CDR1 is MGHRA, CDR2 YSYEKL.

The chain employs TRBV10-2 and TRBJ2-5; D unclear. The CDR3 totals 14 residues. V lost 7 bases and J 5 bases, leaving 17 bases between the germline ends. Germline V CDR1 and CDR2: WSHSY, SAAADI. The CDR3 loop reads CASTPDPDFETQYF. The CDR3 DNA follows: TGCGCCAGCACCCCAGACCCCGATTTCGAGACCCAGTACTTC.